The TCR beta chain under discussion was sequenced for a study of blood T cell repertoires in COVID-19. Background on the study: Whether acute or convalescent, the COVID-19 samples came from the United States, Italy and Spain. T cells, B-cell-depleted T cells, or PBMCs provided the cDNA or gDNA that served as material.

Per the authors' pipeline: The assay estimated nucleated cells by amplifying reference gene primers. Sequenced by immunoSEQ multiplex PCR; TCRdb stores in-frame clones only, minus some. The V and J calls and clone size were taken over from that table, and D and trimming were inferred from the DNA. The sample has 200,000 or so clones, roughly 80% seen once. Seattle's enrolled individuals joined amid active infection and were then monitored longitudinally. This clone was detected a few times. CDR1 is SNHLY, CDR2 FYNNEI, per germline. Trimming removed 8 bases from V and 3 bases from J, with 7 bases in between. The CDR3 is 12 residues long.

The chain recombines TRBV2 with TRBJ2-2; D remains ambiguous. The sample consisted of peripheral blood. The clonotype comes from an elderly woman with COVID-19, enrolled during active disease. CDR3 bases: TGTGCCAGCCGACGGGACACCGGGGAGCTGTTTTTT. It specifies CASRRDTGELFF.